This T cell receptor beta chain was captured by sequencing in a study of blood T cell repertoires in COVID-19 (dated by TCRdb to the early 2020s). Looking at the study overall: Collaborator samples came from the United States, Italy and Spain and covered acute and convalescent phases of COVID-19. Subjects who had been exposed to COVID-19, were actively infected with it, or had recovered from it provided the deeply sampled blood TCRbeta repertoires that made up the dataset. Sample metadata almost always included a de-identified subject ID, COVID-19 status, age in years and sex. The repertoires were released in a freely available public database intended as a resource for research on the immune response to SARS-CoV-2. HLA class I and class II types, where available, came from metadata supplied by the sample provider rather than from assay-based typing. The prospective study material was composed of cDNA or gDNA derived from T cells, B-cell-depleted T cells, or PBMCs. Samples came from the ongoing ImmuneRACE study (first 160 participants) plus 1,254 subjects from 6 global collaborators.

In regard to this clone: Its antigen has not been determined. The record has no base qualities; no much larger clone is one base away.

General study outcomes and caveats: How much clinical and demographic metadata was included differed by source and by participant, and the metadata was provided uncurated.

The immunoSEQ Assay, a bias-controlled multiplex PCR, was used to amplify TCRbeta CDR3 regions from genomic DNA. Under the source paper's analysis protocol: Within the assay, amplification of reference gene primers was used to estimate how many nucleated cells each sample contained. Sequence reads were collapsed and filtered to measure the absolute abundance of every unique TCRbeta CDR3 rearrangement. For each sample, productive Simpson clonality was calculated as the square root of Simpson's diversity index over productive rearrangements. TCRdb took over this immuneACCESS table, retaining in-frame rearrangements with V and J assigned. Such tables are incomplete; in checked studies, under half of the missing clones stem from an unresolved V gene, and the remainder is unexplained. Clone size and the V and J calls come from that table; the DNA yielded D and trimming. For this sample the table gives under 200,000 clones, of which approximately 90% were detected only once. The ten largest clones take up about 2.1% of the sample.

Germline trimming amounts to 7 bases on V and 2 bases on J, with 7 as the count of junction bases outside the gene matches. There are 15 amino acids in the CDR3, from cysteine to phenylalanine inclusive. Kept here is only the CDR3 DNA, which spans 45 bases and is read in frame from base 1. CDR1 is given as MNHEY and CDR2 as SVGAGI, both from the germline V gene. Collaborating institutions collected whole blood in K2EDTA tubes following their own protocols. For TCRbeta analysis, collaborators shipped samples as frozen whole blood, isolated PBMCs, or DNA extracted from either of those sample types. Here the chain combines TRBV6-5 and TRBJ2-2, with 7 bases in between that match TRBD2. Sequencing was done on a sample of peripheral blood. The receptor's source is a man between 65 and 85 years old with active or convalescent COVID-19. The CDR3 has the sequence CASTKASGNTGELFF. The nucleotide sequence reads TGTGCCAGCACCAAGGCTAGCGGTAACACCGGGGAGCTGTTTTTT.